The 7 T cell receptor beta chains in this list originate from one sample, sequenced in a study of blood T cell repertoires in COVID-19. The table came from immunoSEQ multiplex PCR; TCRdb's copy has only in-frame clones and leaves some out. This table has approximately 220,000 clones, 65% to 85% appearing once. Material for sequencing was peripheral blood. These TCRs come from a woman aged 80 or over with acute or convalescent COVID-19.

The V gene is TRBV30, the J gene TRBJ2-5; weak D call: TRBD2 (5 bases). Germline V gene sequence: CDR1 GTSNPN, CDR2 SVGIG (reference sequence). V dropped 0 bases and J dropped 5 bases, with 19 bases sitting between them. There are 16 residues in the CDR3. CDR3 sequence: CAWSVGQDSLGETQYF. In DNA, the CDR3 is TGTGCCTGGAGTGTCGGGCAGGACTCCTTGGGGGAGACCCAGTACTTC. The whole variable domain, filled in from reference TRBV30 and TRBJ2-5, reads SQTIHQWPATLVQPVGSPLSLECTVEGTSNPNLYWYRQAAGRGLQLLFYSVGIGQISSEVPQNLSASRPQDRQFILSSKKLLLSDSGFYLCAWSVGQDSLGETQYFGPGTRLLVL.

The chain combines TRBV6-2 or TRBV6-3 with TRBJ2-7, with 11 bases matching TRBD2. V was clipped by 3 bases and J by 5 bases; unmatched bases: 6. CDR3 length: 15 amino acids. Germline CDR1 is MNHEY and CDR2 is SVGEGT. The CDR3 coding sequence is TGTGCCAGCAGTTATTCAGGACTAGCGGGCAACGAGCAGTACTTC. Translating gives CASSYSGLAGNEQYF.

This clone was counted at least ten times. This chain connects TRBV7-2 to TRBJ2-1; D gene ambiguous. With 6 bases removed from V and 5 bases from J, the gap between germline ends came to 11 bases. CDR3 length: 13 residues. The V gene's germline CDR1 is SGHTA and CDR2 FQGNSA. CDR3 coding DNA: TGTGCCAGCAGTGCGCAGGTTAACAATGAGCAGTTCTTC. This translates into CASSAQVNNEQFF. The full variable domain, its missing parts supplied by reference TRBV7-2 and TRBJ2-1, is GAGVSQSPSNKVTEKGKDVELRCDPISGHTALYWYRQSLGQGLEFLIYFQGNSAPDKSGLPSDRFSAERTGGSVSTLTIQRTQQEDSAVYLCASSAQVNNEQFFGPGTRLTVL.

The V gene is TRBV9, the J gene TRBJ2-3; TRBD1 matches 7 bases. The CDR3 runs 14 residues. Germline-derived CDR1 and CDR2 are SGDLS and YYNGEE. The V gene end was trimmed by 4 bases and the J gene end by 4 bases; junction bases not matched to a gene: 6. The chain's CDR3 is CASSLRQGADTQYF. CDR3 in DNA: TGTGCCAGCAGCCTCCGACAGGGCGCAGATACGCAGTATTTT. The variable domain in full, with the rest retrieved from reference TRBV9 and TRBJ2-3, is DSGVTQTPKHLITATGQRVTLRCSPRSGDLSVYWYQQSLDQGLQFLIQYYNGEERAKGNILERFSAQQFPDLHSELNLSSLELGDSALYFCASSLRQGADTQYFGPGTRLTVL.

The CDR3 nucleotides are TGTGCCAGCAGCTTGCCTAGCGGGAGTAGATCCTACAATGAGCAGTTCTTC. Protein product: CASSLPSGSRSYNEQFF. The chain has TRBV5-8 and TRBJ2-1; 10 bases line up with TRBD2. The germline CDR1 and CDR2 sequences are SGHTS and YDEGEE. The V gene end was trimmed by 1 base and the J gene end by 1 base; junction bases not matched to a gene: 5. This CDR3 is built from 17 residues. The full variable domain, in which reference TRBV5-8 and TRBJ2-1 provide the parts outside the CDR3, is EAGVTQSPTHLIKTRGQQATLRCSPISGHTSVYWYQQALGLGLQFLLWYDEGEERNRGNFPPRFSGRQFPNYSSELNVNALELEDSALYLCASSLPSGSRSYNEQFFGPGTRLTVL.

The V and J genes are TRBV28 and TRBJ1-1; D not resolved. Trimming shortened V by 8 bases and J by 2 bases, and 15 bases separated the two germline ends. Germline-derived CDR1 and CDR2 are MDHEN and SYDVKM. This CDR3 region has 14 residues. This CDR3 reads CASDSPGTNTEAFF. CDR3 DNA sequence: TGTGCCAGCGATAGTCCAGGCACCAACACTGAAGCTTTCTTT.

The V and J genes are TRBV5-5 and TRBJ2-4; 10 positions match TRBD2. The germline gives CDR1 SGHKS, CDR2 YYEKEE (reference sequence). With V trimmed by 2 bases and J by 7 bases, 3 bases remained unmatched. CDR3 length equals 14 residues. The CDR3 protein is CASSFSGRGNIQYF. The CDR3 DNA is TGTGCCAGCAGCTTCAGCGGGAGGGGGAACATTCAGTACTTC.